The 10 T cell receptor beta chains presented below share a single source sample, sequenced in a study of T cells in Graves' hyperthyroidism and ophthalmopathy. Researchers took RNA transcripts and amplified the TCR beta CDR3 regions from them. TCR CDR3 regions were first amplified by RT-PCR with HTBI primers. Each CDR3 protein is one row after TCRdb ran MiXCR on the multiplex PCR reads. The sample contains about 350,000 distinct CDR3 sequences, 14% of which appear only once. Sequencing input: blood. The receptors stem from a woman aged 25 to 39 with Graves' hyperthyroidism.

This clonotype was counted a few times. The rearrangement uses TRBV28 and TRBJ2-7, with TRBD1 as a possible D gene (7 bases). Trimming removed 2 bases at V and 5 bases at J, with 10 bases between. The CDR3 length is 13 residues. In germline, CDR1 is MDHEN, CDR2 SYDVKM. This CDR3 is CASSLQGGHEQYF. Here the CDR3 DNA reads TGTGCCAGCAGTTTACAGGGGGGACACGAGCAGTACTTC. The whole variable domain, remainder taken from reference TRBV28 and TRBJ2-7, is DVKVTQSSRYLVKRTGEKVFLECVQDMDHENMFWYRQDPGLGLRLIYFSYDVKMKEKGDIPEGYSVSREKKERFSLILESASTNQTSMYLCASSLQGGHEQYFGPGTRLTVT.

This clonotype was counted at least ten times. The J gene is TRBJ2-5, the V gene TRBV28, with 10 nucleotides matching TRBD1. The CDR3 extends over 16 amino acids. The J segment lost 5 bases and the V segment lost 7 bases, leaving 13 bases of the junction unmatched. Germline V gives CDR1 MDHEN, CDR2 SYDVKM. The CDR3 DNA is TGTGCCAGCAATCAAGCCGGGACAGGGGATGAGGAGACCCAGTACTTC. Its protein product is CASNQAGTGDEETQYF.

The chain links TRBV12-3 or TRBV12-4 to TRBJ1-5; the D gene is possibly TRBD1 (6 bases). The CDR3 totals 13 residues. Between the trimmed V and J ends, which lost 4 bases and 4 bases, there was a span of 8 bases. For the CDR3, the DNA is TGTGCCAGCAGTTCCACAGGGAATCAGCCCCAGCATTTT. Translating gives CASSSTGNQPQHF.

J is TRBJ2-1 and V is TRBV28; 8 nucleotides match TRBD1. The CDR3 is 13 residues long. Germline CDR1 is MDHEN and CDR2 is SYDVKM. The J segment lost 10 bases and the V segment lost 0 bases, leaving 2 bases of the junction unmatched. In DNA, the CDR3 is TGTGCCAGCAGTTTATGGACAGGGGACGAGCAGTTCTTC. It yields the protein CASSLWTGDEQFF.

This clonotype was observed many times. The chain couples TRBV6-5 to TRBJ2-7; tentatively, D is TRBD2 (6 bases). The CDR3 loop spans 16 amino acids. CDR1 is MNHEY, CDR2 SVGAGI, per germline. The V end was cut by 0 bases, the J end by 4 bases, with 16 bases between. CDR3 nucleotide sequence: TGTGCCAGCAGTTACTCGGGGGGTCCCCAACCGTACGAGCAGTACTTC. This gives the protein CASSYSGGPQPYEQYF.

The chain combines TRBV7-9 with TRBJ1-6; TRBD1 matches 9 bases. The CDR3 covers 14 residues. J lost 10 bases, V lost 5 bases, and 6 bases had no gene match. Germline V CDR1 and CDR2: SEHNR, FQNEAQ (reference sequence). The CDR3 sequence: CASSVGQGRSPLHF. DNA of the CDR3: TGTGCCAGCAGCGTTGGACAGGGGCGCTCACCCCTCCACTTT. Filled out from reference TRBV7-9 and TRBJ1-6, the complete variable domain reads DTGVSQNPRHKITKRGQNVTFRCDPISEHNRLYWYRQTLGQGPEFLTYFQNEAQLEKSRLLSDRFSAERPKGSFSTLEIQRTEQGDSAMYLCASSVGQGRSPLHFGNGTRLTVT.

This clonotype was detected a few times. The J gene is TRBJ1-3, the V gene TRBV4-1; 7 nucleotides line up with TRBD1. The CDR3 contains 19 residues. V dropped 3 bases and J dropped 2; count of bases not matched to a gene: 16. Germline assignment: CDR1 MGHRA and CDR2 YSYEKL. The CDR3 reads CASSHSRNRTGVAGNTIYF. The CDR3 bases are TGCGCCAGCAGCCACAGTCGAAACCGAACAGGGGTCGCTGGAAACACCATATATTTT.

At least ten counts were recorded for this clonotype. V is TRBV12-3 or TRBV12-4 and J is TRBJ2-1; 9 bases fit TRBD2. The CDR3 runs to 16 residues. V lost 5 bases to trimming and J lost 3 bases; unmatched junction nucleotides: 8. CDR3 region: CASSLPGLAFYNEQFF. The CDR3 region has the DNA TGTGCCAGCAGTCTCCCCGGACTAGCGTTCTACAATGAGCAGTTCTTC.

V gene TRBV19 combines with J gene TRBJ2-3, with TRBD2 matching 7 bases. With V trimmed by 7 bases and J by 2 bases, 6 bases remained unmatched. CDR1 is LNHDA and CDR2 is SQIVND in the germline V gene (reference sequence). CDR3 size: 14 residues. CDR3 protein: CASTPSGHTDTQYF. CDR3 DNA: TGTGCCAGTACCCCTAGCGGACACACAGATACGCAGTATTTT.

This clonotype was seen ten or more times. The chain joins TRBV12-5 to TRBJ2-3, with 9 bases aligning to TRBD1. After removal of 6 bases from V and 3 bases from J, the junction contained 4 bases not matched to a gene. Germline CDR1 reads LGHNT; CDR2 reads FRNRAP. The CDR3 extends over 14 amino acids. The CDR3 spells CASGGTGKTDTQYF. CDR3 DNA sequence: TGTGCTAGTGGGGGGACAGGGAAGACAGATACGCAGTATTTT.